The present T cell receptor (beta chain) was sequenced within a study of T-cell reconstitution after alpha-beta-depleted transplantation in children. Unique molecular identifiers were used in preparing the TCRbeta library. TCRdb re-derived calls from the PCR reads in MiXCR, one entry per CDR3 protein. The table lists hundreds of thousands of distinct CDR3 sequences, around a sixth of them singletons. The germline CDR1 and CDR2 sequences are SEHNR and FQNEAQ (reference sequence). V dropped 5 bases and J dropped 2 bases, with 13 bases sitting between them. This CDR3 comprises 14 residues. This clonotype has ten or more counts.

The sequence was collected from a human donor who donated a stem cell graft to a child with acute myeloid leukemia. The sample here was PBMCs from the stem cell graft donor, taken from the stem cell graft. The chain has TRBV7-9 and TRBJ2-7; perhaps D is TRBD1 or TRBD2 (5 bases each). Written as DNA, the CDR3 is TGTGCCAGCAGCGGTGAGAGGGGACCCTACGAGCAGTACTTC. Amino acids: CASSGERGPYEQYF.